Presented here are 28 T cell receptor beta chains from one specimen sequenced in a study of early T cells in non-severe SARS-CoV-2 infection. TCRdb ran MiXCR on the 5' RACE reads and lists one entry per CDR3 protein. The sample gives 70,000 or so distinct CDR3 sequences, roughly an eighth of which show up once; roughly 1.2% is in the top ten. The material sequenced was whole blood. All receptors derive from an adult who was a healthcare worker with PCR-confirmed SARS-CoV-2 infection or an uninfected control (not recorded which).

This clonotype was counted many times. The chain links TRBV7-2 to TRBJ2-7; D is possibly TRBD1 (6 bases). V was cut by 5 bases and J by 0 bases, with 14 bases left in between. The CDR3 runs to 15 residues. Germline loops: CDR1 SGHTA, CDR2 FQGNSA. The CDR3 bases are TGTGCCAGCAGCCTGGGACATCTCAGCTCCTACGAGCAGTACTTC. Encoded protein: CASSLGHLSSYEQYF.

V usage is TRBV20-1 and J usage is TRBJ2-1; 8 bases agree with TRBD1. CDR3 size: 14 residues. Unmatched junction bases numbered 3, after V lost 5 bases and J lost 0 bases. Germline V gene data show CDR1 as DFQATT and CDR2 as SNEGSKA (reference sequence). In nucleotides, the CDR3 is TGCAGTGCTGAGGACAGGGACTCCTACAATGAGCAGTTCTTC. This sequence encodes CSAEDRDSYNEQFF.

This clonotype was found many times. V and J are TRBV29-1 and TRBJ2-1; 8 nucleotides align to TRBD2. The germline gives CDR1 SQVTM, CDR2 ANQGSEA. The V and J ends lost 6 bases and 1 base, in that order; junction bases with no gene match: 5. CDR3 length equals 14 residues. The CDR3 nucleotides read TGCAGCGTCGTGTCGGGGGGGTCCTACAATGAGCAGTTCTTC. This gives the protein CSVVSGGSYNEQFF.

This clonotype showed up many times. The genes are TRBV7-2 and TRBJ2-1; D is perhaps TRBD2 (6 bases). CDR1 and CDR2 from the germline V gene are SGHTA and FQGNSA. Deletions cut 8 bases from V and 8 bases from J, with 16 bases between. This CDR3 is built from 13 residues. The CDR3 loop is CASAQGGVYEQFF. The CDR3 region has the DNA TGTGCCAGCGCTCAGGGAGGCGTATATGAGCAGTTCTTC.

The chain has TRBV18 and TRBJ2-7; D is possibly TRBD1 or TRBD2 (6 bases each). V was shortened by 2 bases and J by 2 bases, with 13 bases between the two germline ends. Germline V gene sequence: CDR1 KGHSH, CDR2 LQKENI. The length of the CDR3 is 15 residues. In nucleotides, the CDR3 is TGTGCCAGCTCACCATTAGGGGGGATAGCCTACGAGCAGTACTTC. It specifies CASSPLGGIAYEQYF.

This clonotype came up many times. This chain links TRBV10-3 with TRBJ2-3, with D tentatively TRBD2 (6 bases). Trimming pared 7 bases from V and 2 bases from J, leaving 13 bases between. Germline V gene data show CDR1 as ENHRY and CDR2 as SYGVKD. The CDR3 loop spans 14 amino acids. The CDR3 DNA is TGTGCCATCATGGAGGGGACCTTCACAGATACGCAGTATTTT. Translated, it gives CAIMEGTFTDTQYF.

This clonotype was seen ten or more times. CDR3 loop: CSATRLAGQVYEQYF. CDR3 bases: TGCAGTGCTACCCGACTAGCGGGTCAAGTCTACGAGCAGTACTTC. The V gene is TRBV20-1, the J gene TRBJ2-7, with 10 bases identical to TRBD2. The J segment lost 3 bases and the V segment lost 4 bases, leaving 9 bases of the junction unmatched. CDR1 and CDR2 from the germline V gene are DFQATT and SNEGSKA (reference sequence). There are 15 residues in the CDR3.

This clonotype was counted at least ten times. The chain has TRBV12-5 and TRBJ2-7; TRBD1 matches at 7 bases. Looked up from germline, CDR1 is LGHNT and CDR2 is FRNRAP. V was clipped by 7 bases and J by 2 bases; unmatched bases: 5. The CDR3 length is 13 residues. This CDR3 reads CASDTGTAYEQYF. CDR3 bases: TGTGCTAGTGATACCGGGACAGCCTACGAGCAGTACTTC.

This clonotype occurred many times. This sequence joins TRBV15 and TRBJ2-7; D not certain. Trimming left V 0 bases short and J 7 bases short, with 10 bases between. The V gene's germline CDR1 is LNHNV and CDR2 YYDKDF (reference sequence). The CDR3 covers 13 residues. As DNA, the CDR3 is TGTGCCACCAGCAGAGAACAGTTCCTTGAGCAGTACTTC. This translates into CATSREQFLEQYF.

The chain joins TRBV29-1 to TRBJ1-2; the D is unclear. The CDR3 length is 13 residues. V lost 6 bases and J lost 6, with 17 bases in between. The V gene's germline CDR1 is SQVTM and CDR2 ANQGSEA. The CDR3 protein is CSVADSTPDGYTF. Written as DNA, the CDR3 is TGCAGCGTCGCTGACTCGACACCCGATGGCTACACCTTC.

This clonotype was recorded many times. The rearrangement links TRBV7-6 to TRBJ2-7; D is perhaps TRBD1 or TRBD2 (6 bases each). Germline values: CDR1 SGHVS, CDR2 FNYEAQ. This CDR3 is 15 amino acids long. V lost 5 bases and J 0 bases, leaving 14 bases between the germline ends. CDR3 region: CASSLGGGFSYEQYF. For the CDR3, the DNA is TGTGCCAGCAGCCTCGGGGGCGGCTTCTCCTACGAGCAGTACTTC. Filled out from reference TRBV7-6 and TRBJ2-7, the complete variable domain reads GAGVSQSPRYKVTKRGQDVALRCDPISGHVSLYWYRQALGQGPEFLTYFNYEAQQDKSGLPNDRFSAERPEGSISTLTIQRTEQRDSAMYRCASSLGGGFSYEQYFGPGTRLTVT.

This clonotype has at least ten counts. The chain is built from TRBV29-1 and TRBJ1-1; 7 bases align to TRBD1. The CDR3 is 14 amino acids. The ends lost 6 bases at V and 11 bases at J; junction bases unmatched: 18. The germline V gene has CDR1 SQVTM and CDR2 ANQGSEA. CDR3: CSVGEGAPILEAFF. DNA of the CDR3: TGCAGCGTGGGAGAGGGGGCGCCTATCCTTGAGGCTTTCTTT.

This clonotype was counted between two and nine times. The V call is TRBV29-1, the J call TRBJ1-5; D is unresolved. V was shortened by 8 bases and J by 2 bases, with 13 bases between the two germline ends. This CDR3 is 13 amino acids long. Germline values: CDR1 SQVTM, CDR2 ANQGSEA. CDR3 sequence: CSPRRDCNQPQHF. The CDR3 DNA reads TGCAGCCCCCGAAGGGATTGCAATCAGCCCCAGCATTTT.

This clonotype was counted ten times or more. The chain couples TRBV6-2 or TRBV6-3 to TRBJ2-6; 10 bases map to TRBD1. The V segment lost 4 bases and the J segment 0 bases; nucleotides outside the gene matches: 12. This CDR3 is built from 20 residues. The germline V gene has CDR1 MNHEY and CDR2 SVGEGT. The CDR3 bases are TGTGCCAGCAGTTCCCAACCGCGGACAGGGGGACTCTCTGGGGCCAACGTCCTGACTTTC. This codes for CASSSQPRTGGLSGANVLTF.

In this sample, this clonotype turned up many times. This chain uses TRBV4-3 with TRBJ2-3; possibly TRBD2 for D (6 bases). The V and J ends lost 2 bases and 0 bases respectively, with 21 bases between them. The germline V gene has CDR1 LGHNA and CDR2 YSLEER. This CDR3 is 19 amino acids long. CDR3 in DNA: TGCGCCAGCAGCCAATCTCCTTATGTAGCGGAGGCTAGCACAGATACGCAGTATTTT. Protein product: CASSQSPYVAEASTDTQYF.

This clonotype came up many times. This sequence joins TRBV11-2 and TRBJ2-7; TRBD2 might be the D (6 bases). Germline V gene data show CDR1 as SGHAT and CDR2 as FQNNGV. Deletions cut 2 bases from V and 2 bases from J, with 10 bases between. The CDR3 loop spans 14 amino acids. The CDR3 region is CASSLTTGAYEQYF. DNA of the CDR3: TGTGCCAGCAGCTTAACGACGGGGGCCTACGAGCAGTACTTC.

This clonotype appeared many times. The rearrangement joins TRBV28 to TRBJ2-7; D is undetermined. V dropped 0 bases and J dropped 2 bases, with 5 bases sitting between them. From germline, CDR1 is MDHEN and CDR2 SYDVKM. The CDR3 runs 13 residues. For the CDR3, the DNA is TGTGCCAGCAGTTTATGGGGGACCTACGAGCAGTACTTC. Translating gives CASSLWGTYEQYF. The complete variable domain, with remaining parts taken from reference TRBV28 and TRBJ2-7, reads DVKVTQSSRYLVKRTGEKVFLECVQDMDHENMFWYRQDPGLGLRLIYFSYDVKMKEKGDIPEGYSVSREKKERFSLILESASTNQTSMYLCASSLWGTYEQYFGPGTRLTVT.

This clonotype was seen ten or more times. This chain uses TRBV28 with TRBJ1-4; D remains unclear. Trimming took 8 bases from V and 0 from J, leaving 10 bases between them. The CDR3 is 14 amino acids. CDR1 is MDHEN, CDR2 SYDVKM, per germline. This CDR3 reads CASLSPATNEKLFF. CDR3 DNA: TGTGCCAGCCTTTCCCCCGCAACTAATGAAAAACTGTTTTTT.

This clonotype was counted ten times or more. This chain connects TRBV20-1 to TRBJ2-1; 7 bases map to TRBD2. Germline-derived CDR1 and CDR2 are DFQATT and SNEGSKA (reference sequence). The CDR3 runs to 13 residues. Unmatched junction bases numbered 10, after V lost 5 bases and J lost 9 bases. DNA for the CDR3: TGCAGTGCTGTACGAACTAGCGATAGTGAGCAGTTCTTC. Its translation is CSAVRTSDSEQFF.

This clonotype has at least ten counts. CDR3 sequence: CASFRRNTEAFF. CDR3 nucleotide sequence: TGTGCCAGCTTCCGACGGAACACTGAAGCTTTCTTT. The chain is built from TRBV18 and TRBJ1-1; D ambiguous. The V end was cut by 7 bases, the J end by 1 base, with 7 bases between. The CDR3 consists of 12 residues. CDR1 KGHSH and CDR2 LQKENI come from the germline V gene.

This clonotype was seen repeatedly, ten times or more. The chain links TRBV5-4 to TRBJ1-1, with 7 bases matching TRBD1. The germline CDR1 and CDR2 sequences are SGHNT and YYREEE (reference sequence). CDR3 length: 15 residues. With V trimmed by 1 base and J by 1 base, 4 bases remained unmatched. The CDR3 bases are TGTGCCAGCAGCTTGACAGGGGTTTCGAACACTGAAGCTTTCTTT. This encodes CASSLTGVSNTEAFF.

Ten or more counts support this clonotype. The J gene is TRBJ2-5, the V gene TRBV9; D may correspond to TRBD1 or TRBD2 (5 bases each). There are 12 residues in the CDR3. Trimming pared 0 bases from V and 5 bases from J, leaving 5 bases between. Germline CDR1 and CDR2: SGDLS and YYNGEE. The CDR3 here is CASSVGGETQYF. The DNA for the CDR3 is TGTGCCAGCAGCGTAGGGGGGGAGACCCAGTACTTC.

This clonotype was seen many times. CDR3 in amino acids: CASSLDRVDTEAFF. CDR3 nucleotides: TGTGCCAGCAGCTTAGACAGGGTTGACACTGAAGCTTTCTTT. V and J are TRBV11-2 and TRBJ1-1; D might be TRBD1 (5 bases). This CDR3 has 14 amino acids. The germline V gene encodes CDR1 SGHAT and CDR2 FQNNGV. V was shortened by 0 bases and J by 3 bases, with 8 bases between the two germline ends.

This clonotype was picked up many times. The chain joins TRBV19 to TRBJ2-5; D possibly corresponds to TRBD2 (6 bases). Germline loops: CDR1 LNHDA, CDR2 SQIVND (reference sequence). This CDR3 comprises 14 residues. Trimming removed 0 bases at V and 4 bases at J, with 9 bases between. CDR3 protein: CASSIDGGAETQYF. The DNA of the CDR3 is TGTGCCAGTAGTATAGACGGAGGGGCAGAGACCCAGTACTTC.

Many counts were recorded for this clonotype. V gene TRBV18 combines with J gene TRBJ1-5; D not resolved. Per germline, CDR1 KGHSH and CDR2 LQKENI. V was clipped by 0 bases and J by 1 base, with 10 bases between them. This CDR3 is 16 amino acids long. The CDR3 loop is CASSPPQEGSNQPQHF. CDR3 nucleotides: TGTGCCAGCTCACCACCTCAGGAGGGAAGCAATCAGCCCCAGCATTTT.

This clonotype was found many times. The chain carries TRBV12-3 or TRBV12-4 and TRBJ2-2; D gene ambiguous. There are 14 residues in the CDR3. V lost 6 bases, J lost 0 bases, and 8 bases lay in between. CDR3: CASRGPANTGELFF. The CDR3 nucleotides read TGTGCCAGCAGAGGACCCGCGAACACCGGGGAGCTGTTTTTT.

In this sample, this clonotype turned up many times. The chain is built from TRBV20-1 and TRBJ2-1, with D possibly being TRBD2 (6 bases). The V end was cut by 5 bases, the J end by 5 bases, with 13 bases between. CDR1 DFQATT and CDR2 SNEGSKA come from the germline V gene (reference sequence). The CDR3 is 13 amino acids. The CDR3 protein is CSAPRRADNEQFF. CDR3 in DNA: TGCAGTGCTCCGAGGAGGGCCGACAATGAGCAGTTCTTC.

In this sample, this clonotype turned up many times. A read error may produce the germline difference seen at one junction end. The gene calls are TRBV4-1 and TRBJ2-1; 7 nucleotides line up with TRBD1. Germline V gives CDR1 MGHRA, CDR2 YSYEKL. The CDR3 runs to 12 residues. For the CDR3, the DNA is TGCGCCAGCAGCGAAGACAGGGTTGGGCAGTTCTTC. This translates into CASSEDRVGQFF.